Below, 21 T cell receptor beta chains from the same sample are listed, as sequenced in a study of T cells in Graves' hyperthyroidism and ophthalmopathy. TCR beta CDR3 regions were amplified from RNA transcripts. When the TCR CDR3 underwent first-round RT-PCR, the HTBI primer set was used. TCRdb called the multiplex PCR reads again in MiXCR, with one record for every CDR3 protein. The data show about 370,000 distinct CDR3 sequences, approximately 14% seen once. The sample consisted of blood. The source of these receptors is a woman between 55 and 75 years old with Graves' ophthalmopathy.

Notes on this clonotype: This may come from a read error, since a much larger clone is one base off. V and J are TRBV19 and TRBJ2-1; no clear D. Per germline, CDR1 LNHDA and CDR2 SQIVND (reference sequence). This CDR3 is 16 amino acids long. V lost 3 bases to trimming and J lost 0 bases, with 12 bases between them. The CDR3 coding sequence is TGTGCCAGTAGTATCCCCCCCGTACGCTCCTACAATGAGCAGTTCTTC. It translates to CASSIPPVRSYNEQFF.

This clonotype has ten or more counts. The V call is TRBV6-1, the J call TRBJ1-5; D may be TRBD1 (5 bases). V lost 4 bases and J 7 bases, leaving 14 bases between the germline ends. CDR3 size: 14 residues. Germline V lookup: CDR1 MNHNS, CDR2 SASEGT. The CDR3 DNA reads as TGTGCCAGCAGTGTACTTCAGGGATCCCAGCCCCAGCATTTT. It yields the protein CASSVLQGSQPQHF.

This clonotype occurred a few times. This sequence joins TRBV29-1 and TRBJ1-2; 7 positions match TRBD1. CDR1 is SQVTM, CDR2 ANQGSEA, per germline. With V trimmed by 5 bases and J by 2 bases, 5 bases remained unmatched. The CDR3 consists of 13 residues. The CDR3 is CSVPQGLNYGYTF. The CDR3 DNA sequence: TGCAGCGTTCCACAGGGGCTCAACTATGGCTACACCTTC.

This clonotype appeared a few times. The chain employs TRBV9 and TRBJ1-6; D gene ambiguous. The V and J ends lost 1 base and 6 bases respectively, with 5 bases between them. The length of the CDR3 is 13 residues. Germline CDR1 reads SGDLS; CDR2 reads YYNGEE. CDR3 nucleotides: TGTGCCAGCAGCGTAACAGCTAATTCACCCCTCCACTTT. Translation gives CASSVTANSPLHF.

J is TRBJ2-3 and V is TRBV24-1, with 12 bases fitting TRBD2. Germline lookup yields CDR1 KGHDR and CDR2 SFDVKD. The CDR3 covers 17 residues. J was trimmed by 5 bases and V by 3 bases; bases with no gene match: 8. CDR3 sequence reads: CATSDVLTSGSKDTQYF. The DNA of the CDR3 is TGTGCCACCAGTGATGTACTGACTAGCGGGAGTAAAGATACGCAGTATTTT.

This clonotype showed up many times. The V call is TRBV5-1, the J call TRBJ2-3; possibly TRBD2 for D (6 bases). Germline V gene sequence: CDR1 SGHRS, CDR2 YFSETQ. The CDR3 is 15 amino acids. V gave up 3 bases and J gave up 1 base, with 12 bases separating them. The chain's CDR3 is CASSSGLTGTDTQYF. The CDR3 coding sequence is TGCGCCAGCAGCTCTGGACTAACCGGCACAGATACGCAGTATTTT.

This clonotype appeared many times. The chain couples TRBV28 to TRBJ2-7; 8 bases fit TRBD2. The CDR3 contains 14 residues. V trimming: 2 bases; J trimming: 7 bases; junction bases outside the gene matches: 7. The V gene's germline CDR1 is MDHEN and CDR2 SYDVKM. This chain's CDR3 is CASSLPAGVREQYF. The CDR3 DNA reads as TGTGCCAGCAGTTTACCAGCGGGAGTGCGGGAGCAGTACTTC.

CDR3 coding DNA: TGTGCCAGCAGTTTGGCTAGCCCCGGCGAGCAGTACTTC. This encodes CASSLASPGEQYF. The chain uses TRBV6-2 or TRBV6-3 and TRBJ2-7, with a weak D call TRBD2 (5 bases). V gave up 4 bases and J gave up 6 bases, with 13 bases separating them. Germline lookup yields CDR1 MNHEY and CDR2 SVGEGT. This CDR3 comprises 13 residues.

This clonotype was observed many times. The chain carries TRBV20-1 and TRBJ2-3; possible D gene TRBD2, 5 bases. The germline V gene encodes CDR1 DFQATT and CDR2 SNEGSKA (reference sequence). This CDR3 is 18 amino acids long. Trimming removed 0 bases from V and 0 bases from J, with 19 bases in between. The CDR3: CSAREYRQGSTSTDTQYF. The CDR3 bases are TGCAGTGCTAGAGAGTATAGGCAAGGGAGCACTAGCACAGATACGCAGTATTTT.

V and J are TRBV4-1 and TRBJ2-2; perhaps D is TRBD1 or TRBD2 (5 bases each). Deletions cut 1 base from V and 6 bases from J, with 18 bases between. CDR1 is MGHRA and CDR2 is YSYEKL in the germline V gene. The CDR3 contains 17 residues. The CDR3 is CASSQGRLGIGAGELFF. Here the CDR3 DNA reads TGCGCCAGCAGCCAAGGACGGCTCGGGATAGGGGCCGGGGAGCTGTTTTTT.

The V gene is TRBV6-1, the J gene TRBJ2-3, with TRBD2 matching over 11 bases. With V trimmed by 10 bases and J by 1 base, 10 bases remained unmatched. This CDR3 has 16 amino acids. The germline CDR1 and CDR2 sequences are MNHNS and SASEGT. CDR3 amino acids: CATGTSGLRGTDTQYF. CDR3 bases: TGTGCCACCGGGACTAGCGGCCTGAGAGGCACAGATACGCAGTATTTT.

Only a few counts were recorded for this clonotype. V usage is TRBV19 and J usage is TRBJ1-1; D gene unclear. The V gene's germline CDR1 is LNHDA and CDR2 SQIVND (reference sequence). Trimming removed 1 base at V and 2 bases at J, with 8 bases between. The CDR3 runs to 14 residues. For the CDR3, the DNA is TGTGCCAGTAGTATAGTAACAAGTAACACTGAAGCTTTCTTT. Protein sequence: CASSIVTSNTEAFF.

The genes are TRBV27 and TRBJ2-5; maybe TRBD2 (7 bases). V lost 6 bases and J lost 5, with 13 bases in between. Germline V lookup: CDR1 MNHEY, CDR2 SMNVEV (reference sequence). This CDR3 region has 13 residues. The CDR3 coding sequence is TGTGCCAGCAGCCACGGGGGGCCCGAGACCCAGTACTTC. Encoded protein: CASSHGGPETQYF.

This clonotype was detected many times. The chain is built from TRBV28 and TRBJ2-2; no reliable D call. V lost 3 bases, J lost 5 bases, and 10 bases lay in between. This CDR3 has 14 residues. From germline, CDR1 is MDHEN and CDR2 SYDVKM. CDR3 loop: CASSLSGFTGELFF. Here the CDR3 DNA reads TGTGCCAGCAGTTTGTCCGGTTTTACCGGGGAGCTGTTTTTT.

This clonotype was counted at least ten times. The chain employs TRBV7-9 and TRBJ2-3; D remains ambiguous. Germline lookup yields CDR1 SEHNR and CDR2 FQNEAQ (reference sequence). The V and J ends lost 10 bases and 2 bases respectively, with 16 bases between them. This CDR3 has 14 amino acids. The CDR3 loop reads CATSPQTLTDTQYF. DNA for the CDR3: TGTGCCACCTCACCCCAGACCCTCACAGATACGCAGTATTTT.

At least ten counts were recorded for this clonotype. The chain employs TRBV6-1 and TRBJ2-1, with 10 bases fitting TRBD2. V trimming: 3 bases; J trimming: 7 bases; junction bases outside the gene matches: 18. From germline, CDR1 is MNHNS and CDR2 SASEGT. The CDR3 has 19 amino acids. In nucleotides, the CDR3 is TGTGCCAGCAGTGATTATGGAGCGGGAGGGGGTTTTCGTAGGAATGAGCAGTTCTTC. It translates to CASSDYGAGGGFRRNEQFF.

The table lists this clonotype with many counts. The gene calls are TRBV20-1 and TRBJ2-1, with D perhaps given as TRBD1 or TRBD2 (6 bases each). Germline V gene sequence: CDR1 DFQATT, CDR2 SNEGSKA (reference sequence). CDR3 size: 16 residues. Trimming removed 4 bases at V and 11 bases at J, with 27 bases between. The CDR3 is CSATGLRRRGTMKQFF. As DNA, the CDR3 is TGCAGTGCTACGGGCCTAAGGCGGAGGGGGACAATGAAGCAGTTCTTC.

In its sample, this clonotype was seen many times. This chain uses TRBV5-1 with TRBJ1-1, with TRBD1 matching 12 bases. Germline CDR1 SGHRS, CDR2 YFSETQ. Trimming cost V 5 bases and J 7 bases; bases outside gene matches: 12. The CDR3 is made up of 16 amino acids. The CDR3 protein is CASRPGTGGVTGEAFF. CDR3 nucleotide sequence: TGCGCCAGCAGGCCCGGGACAGGGGGCGTGACTGGTGAAGCTTTCTTT.

This clonotype showed up many times. The chain is built from TRBV6-1 and TRBJ2-1, with 14 bases aligning to TRBD2. CDR1 and CDR2 (germline): MNHNS, SASEGT. V gave up 7 bases and J gave up 8 bases; unmatched junction bases: 13. The CDR3 has 17 residues. CDR3 in DNA: TGTGCCAGCATTTTACTTGCCGGGACTAGCGGGAGTGATGAGCAGTTCTTC. It translates to CASILLAGTSGSDEQFF.

The J gene is TRBJ2-5, the V gene TRBV27; D gene ambiguous. CDR3 size: 17 residues. V gave up 7 bases and J gave up 5 bases, with 26 bases separating them. The germline CDR1 and CDR2 sequences are MNHEY and SMNVEV (reference sequence). The chain's CDR3 is CASNPRAQAPPWETQYF. The DNA for the CDR3 is TGTGCCAGCAACCCCCGGGCCCAGGCCCCACCTTGGGAGACCCAGTACTTC.

The rearrangement joins TRBV5-4 to TRBJ2-5; TRBD1 matches 7 bases. Germline-derived CDR1 and CDR2 are SGHNT and YYREEE (reference sequence). The CDR3 is 11 amino acids. V was clipped by 6 bases and J by 5 bases; unmatched bases: 1. The CDR3: CASIRGETQYF. As DNA, the CDR3 is TGTGCCAGCATCAGGGGGGAGACCCAGTACTTC.